The 10 T cell receptor beta chains below come from one sample, sequenced in a study of vaccination effects on CD4 cells after COVID-19. Expansion of antigen-specific CD4+ T cells with viral peptide pools was carried out by the ViraFEST assay before sequencing. Cells that had been cultured for 10 days were the source of isolated CD4+ T cells. All vaccine recipients tested negative for nucleocapsid antibodies and had never contracted SARS-CoV-2 infection. The data were produced by immunoSEQ multiplex PCR, yet TCRdb's version contains in-frame clones alone and is incomplete. The data hold 65,000 to 90,000 clones, with about four fifths observed a single time. These receptors' targets are unknown. Source: CD4+ T cells from PBMCs cultured with SARS-CoV-2 spike peptides, taken before COVID-19 vaccination. The source of these receptors is a human donor who received a COVID-19 vaccine.

The chain couples TRBV6-2 or TRBV6-3 to TRBJ2-2; 10 bases agree with TRBD1. The length of the CDR3 is 17 residues. Per the germline V gene, CDR1 is MNHEY and CDR2 is SVGEGT. After removal of 5 bases from V and 1 base from J, the junction contained 7 bases not matched to a gene. This CDR3 reads CASSRQGARKNTGELFF. In DNA form, the CDR3 reads TGTGCCAGCAGTAGACAGGGGGCGAGAAAGAACACCGGGGAGCTGTTTTTT.

This chain connects TRBV5-5 to TRBJ2-1, with D perhaps matching TRBD2 (5 bases). Germline-derived CDR1 and CDR2 are SGHKS and YYEKEE (reference sequence). The CDR3 totals 15 residues. Trimming left V 4 bases short and J 6 bases short, with 17 bases between. CDR3: CASSPGLKAINEQFF. The CDR3 nucleotides read TGTGCCAGCAGCCCCGGACTTAAGGCCATCAATGAGCAGTTCTTC.

The chain links TRBV6-4 to TRBJ1-2; D gene ambiguous. Looked up from germline, CDR1 is MRHNA and CDR2 is SNTAGT. Trimming pared 6 bases from V and 1 base from J, leaving 6 bases between. The length of the CDR3 is 12 residues. The CDR3 loop is CASRGSNYGYTF. In nucleotides, the CDR3 is TGTGCCAGCAGGGGAAGTAACTATGGCTACACCTTC.

The V call is TRBV5-1, the J call TRBJ1-6, with D perhaps TRBD1 (6 bases). V was shortened by 4 bases and J by 7 bases, with 21 bases between the two germline ends. Germline-derived CDR1 and CDR2 are SGHRS and YFSETQ. The CDR3 is made up of 17 amino acids. The CDR3 region has the DNA TGCGCCAGCAGCCAACCTCAGACAGGTTATGGAAATTCACCCCTCCACTTT. Encoded protein: CASSQPQTGYGNSPLHF.

This clone came up a few times. This chain uses TRBV5-5 with TRBJ2-7; D is possibly TRBD1 (6 bases). Between the trimmed V and J ends, which lost 5 bases and 1 base, there was a span of 16 bases. Germline V gene data show CDR1 as SGHKS and CDR2 as YYEKEE (reference sequence). This CDR3 spans 15 amino acids. In nucleotides, the CDR3 is TGTGCCAGCAGGCCCCAACCGGACAGTTCCTACGAGCAGTACGTC. Its protein product is CASRPQPDSSYEQYV.

This rearrangement joins TRBV14 to TRBJ2-5; tentatively, D is TRBD1 or TRBD2 (6 bases each). The CDR3 has 20 amino acids. Trimming pared 1 base from V and 7 bases from J, leaving 31 bases between. Germline CDR1 and CDR2: SGHDN and FVKESK. CDR3 residues: CASSQVSRIRWGAVKRTQYF. Here the CDR3 DNA reads TGTGCCAGCAGCCAAGTATCTAGGATAAGGTGGGGGGCCGTAAAGAGGACCCAGTACTTC.

V is TRBV2 and J is TRBJ2-7, with 9 nucleotides matching TRBD1. Germline trimming cut 4 bases from V and 3 bases from J; bases unmatched to any gene: 7. The CDR3 runs 15 residues. Germline values: CDR1 SNHLY, CDR2 FYNNEI. CDR3 coding DNA: TGTGCCAGCAGTGTACCGGGACAGGGAGACTACGAGCAGTACGTC. Protein: CASSVPGQGDYEQYV.

The chain couples TRBV5-1 to TRBJ2-3; D ambiguous. Germline loops: CDR1 SGHRS, CDR2 YFSETQ. This CDR3 is built from 15 residues. V was cut by 0 bases and J by 0 bases, with 8 bases left in between. CDR3 in amino acids: CASSLGPTSTDTQYF. DNA of the CDR3: TGCGCCAGCAGCTTGGGGCCGACTAGCACAGATACGCAGTATTTT.

CDR3 DNA sequence: TGCGCCAGCAGTCAATCCCCCTGGAGGGGCAAGCAGTACGTC. It encodes CASSQSPWRGKQYV. The chain employs TRBV23-1 and TRBJ2-7; D possibly corresponds to TRBD2 (6 bases). TRBV23-1 is an ORF; its function is uncertain. The CDR3 has 14 amino acids. V was clipped by 0 bases and J by 8 bases, with 14 bases between them.

This sequence joins TRBV7-9 and TRBJ2-3; no definite D call. The CDR3 is 16 amino acids. With 4 bases removed from V and 5 bases from J, the gap between germline ends came to 19 bases. The germline CDR1 and CDR2 sequences are SEHNR and FQNEAQ (reference sequence). The CDR3 coding sequence is TGTGCCAGCAGCTCTGTTCCGCTGTCATCGCAAGATACGCAGTATTTT. Translated: CASSSVPLSSQDTQYF.